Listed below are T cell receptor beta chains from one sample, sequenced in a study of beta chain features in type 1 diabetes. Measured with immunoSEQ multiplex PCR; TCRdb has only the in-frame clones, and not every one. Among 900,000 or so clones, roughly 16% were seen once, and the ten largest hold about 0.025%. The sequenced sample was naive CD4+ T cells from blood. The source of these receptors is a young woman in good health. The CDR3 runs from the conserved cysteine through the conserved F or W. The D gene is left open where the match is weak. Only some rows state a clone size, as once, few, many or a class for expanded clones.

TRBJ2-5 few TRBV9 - TGTGCCAGCAGCGTAGGAGTGGGGGAGACCCAGTACTTC CASSVGVGETQYF
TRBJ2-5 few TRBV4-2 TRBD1 TGTGCCAGCAGCCCGAGGACAGGTGAAGGTGAGACCCAGTACTTC CASSPRTGEGETQYF
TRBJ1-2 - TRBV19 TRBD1 TGTGCCAGTAGCCGAGCGGGACAGAACTATGGCTACACCTTC CASSRAGQNYGYTF
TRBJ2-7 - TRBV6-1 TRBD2 TGTGCCTCTTGGCCCAGGACTAGCGGTTCCTACGAGCAGTACTTC CASWPRTSGSYEQYF
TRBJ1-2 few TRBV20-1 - TGCAGTGCCCTAGCCGACTCTGGCTACACCTTC CSALADSGYTF
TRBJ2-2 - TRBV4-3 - TGCGCCAGCAGCCAAGATTGGGTGAGCACCGGGGAGCTGTTTTTT CASSQDWVSTGELFF
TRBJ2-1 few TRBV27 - TGTGCCAGCAGCCCACAGGGTTACTACAATGAGCAGTTCTTC CASSPQGYYNEQFF
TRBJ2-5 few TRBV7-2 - TGTGCCAGCAGCCCCCGTATGGGGCGAGAGACCCAGTACTTC CASSPRMGRETQYF
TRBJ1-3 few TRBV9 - TGTGCCAGCAGCGCCCATACAAGGCTGGGAGGAAACACCATATATTTT CASSAHTRLGGNTIYF
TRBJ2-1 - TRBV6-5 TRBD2 TGTGCCAGCAGTTACGTTAGCGGGAGCCACAGTCTGTTCTTC CASSYVSGSHSLFF
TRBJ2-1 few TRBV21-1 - TGTGCCAGCAGCAAAAGGAGGGGGAACAATGAGCAGTTCTTC CASSKRRGNNEQFF
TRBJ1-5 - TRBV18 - TGTGCCAGCTCAGGGAACAATCAGCCCCAGCATTTT CASSGNNQPQHF
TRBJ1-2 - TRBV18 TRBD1 TGTGCCAGCTCACCACTAGAGACAGGGTTTGGCTATGGCTACACCTTC CASSPLETGFGYGYTF
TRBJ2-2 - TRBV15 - TGTGCCACCAGCCTTAGGAAGGCCGGGGAGCTGTTTTTT CATSLRKAGELFF
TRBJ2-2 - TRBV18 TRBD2 TGTGCCAGCTCACCAGCGCTAGCGGGAGGCACCTTGCTCACCGGGGAGCTGTTTTTT CASSPALAGGTLLTGELFF
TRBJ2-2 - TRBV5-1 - TGCGCCAGCAGCTTGGGAGGTGACACCGGGGAGCTGTTTTTT CASSLGGDTGELFF
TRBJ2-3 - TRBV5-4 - TGTGCCAGCAGCCCCGGGCCCAAAGGGGGCACAGATACGCAGTATTTT CASSPGPKGGTDTQYF
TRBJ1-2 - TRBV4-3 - TGCGCCAGCAGCCAAGATGCGCCCCCGAGGGGCTATGGCTACACCTTC CASSQDAPPRGYGYTF
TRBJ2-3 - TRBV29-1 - TGCAGCGGTGATGGGGGTAGCACAGATACGCAGTATTTT CSGDGGSTDTQYF
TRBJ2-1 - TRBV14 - TGTGCCAGCAGCCAAGAGAGAGGGGGGGGCTCCTACAATGAGCAGTTCTTC CASSQERGGGSYNEQFF
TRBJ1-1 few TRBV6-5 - TGTGCCATCAGTGGAAGGGGAGGGAACACTGAAGCTTTCTTT CAISGRGGNTEAFF
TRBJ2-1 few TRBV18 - TGTGCCAGCTCACCAAGTATCGCAAGCTCCTACAATGAGCAGTTCTTC CASSPSIASSYNEQFF
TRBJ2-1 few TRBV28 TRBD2 TGTGCCAGCAAGTCGGGGGGCAATGAGCAGTTCTTC CASKSGGNEQFF
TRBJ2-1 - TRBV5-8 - TGTGCCAGCAGCTTGGGACTTTCGACCTACAATGAGCAGTTCTTC CASSLGLSTYNEQFF
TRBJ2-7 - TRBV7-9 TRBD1 TGTGCCAGCAGCCGGGACAGGGTCGGGGACGAGCAGTACTTC CASSRDRVGDEQYF
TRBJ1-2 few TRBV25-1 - TGTGCCAGCAGTGCCGGCCGTACGACCTTC CASSAGRTTF
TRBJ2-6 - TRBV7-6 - TGTGCCAGCACGGGGACACCTAGTTCTGGGGCCAACGTCCTGACTTTC CASTGTPSSGANVLTF
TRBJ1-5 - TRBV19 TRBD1 TGTGCCAGTACTGATAGAACAGGGGATAGACAGCCCCAGCATTTT CASTDRTGDRQPQHF
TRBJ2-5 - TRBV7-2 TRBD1 TGTGCCAGCAGCTTATCAGGGGGTGCAGAGACCCAGTACTTC CASSLSGGAETQYF
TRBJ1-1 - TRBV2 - TGTGCCAGCAGCCACAGGGCGGGGGAAGGTGAAGCTTTCTTT CASSHRAGEGEAFF
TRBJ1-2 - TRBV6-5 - TGTGCCAGCAGCCCTACCGGGCTCCCGACCTATGGCTACACCTTC CASSPTGLPTYGYTF
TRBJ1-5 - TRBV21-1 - TGTGCCAGCAGCAATGATTTAGGTCTCAATCAGCCCCAGCATTTT CASSNDLGLNQPQHF